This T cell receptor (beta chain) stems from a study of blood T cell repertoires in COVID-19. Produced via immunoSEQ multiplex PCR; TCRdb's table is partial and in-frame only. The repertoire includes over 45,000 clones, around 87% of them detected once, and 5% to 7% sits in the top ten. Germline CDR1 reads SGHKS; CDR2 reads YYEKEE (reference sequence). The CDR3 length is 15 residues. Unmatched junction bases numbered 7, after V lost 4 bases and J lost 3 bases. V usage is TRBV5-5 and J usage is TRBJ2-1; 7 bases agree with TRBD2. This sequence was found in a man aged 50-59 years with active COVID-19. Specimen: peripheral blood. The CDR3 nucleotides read TGTGCCAGCAGCCCCGGGTCTAGCGGCTACAATGAGCAGTTCTTC. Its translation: CASSPGSSGYNEQFF.